The rows below give T cell receptor beta chains drawn from one sample of a study of response to subunit inactivated influenza vaccine. TCRdb independently ran MiXCR on the RT-PCR reads; one entry per CDR3 protein. The table lists roughly 520,000 distinct CDR3 sequences, roughly 23% of them singletons. The specimen comprised CD4+ T cells sorted from PBMCs, sampled 4 to 6 days after vaccination. Receptors originate from a man aged 50 to 59 who received an inactivated influenza vaccine. Each CDR3 is given with its conserved first and last residue. A D gene is named only where the DNA matches it firmly. The size of a clone is reported for some rows only, either as once, few or many, or as a class for expanded clones.

few	.	TRBV4-2	TRBJ2-1	CASSQEARTTDNEQFF	TGTGCCAGCAGCCAAGAGGCGCGCACTACCGACAATGAGCAGTTCTTC
.	.	TRBV20-1	TRBJ2-7	CSARAPLYEQYF	TGCAGTGCTAGAGCGCCGCTCTACGAGCAGTACTTC
few	TRBD1	TRBV28	TRBJ1-3	CASSSTGVGNTIYF	TGTGCCAGCAGTTCGACAGGGGTTGGAAACACCATATATTTT
few	.	TRBV19	TRBJ2-7	CASSMGATLLIGVQYF	TGTGCCAGTAGTATGGGGGCTACCCTCCTCATCGGAGTGCAGTACTTC
few	.	TRBV9	TRBJ1-1	CASQGGPMNTEAFF	TGTGCCAGTCAAGGCGGGCCTATGAACACTGAAGCTTTCTTT
few	TRBD2	TRBV6-1	TRBJ2-3	CASRESGGRGDTQYF	TGTGCCAGCAGAGAAAGCGGGGGGCGGGGAGATACGCAGTATTTT
.	.	TRBV7-2	TRBJ2-7	CASSLGAGFNLEQYF	TGTGCCAGCAGCTTAGGGGCGGGGTTTAATTTGGAGCAGTACTTC
.	TRBD2	TRBV14	TRBJ2-3	CASSHRDYYTDTQYF	TGTGCCAGCAGCCATAGGGACTATTACACAGATACGCAGTATTTT
.	.	TRBV7-2	TRBJ2-5	CASRPGGHETQYF	TGTGCCAGCAGGCCGGGGGGCCACGAGACCCAGTACTTC
.	.	TRBV5-1	TRBJ2-3	CASSLGAGLSDTQYF	TGCGCCAGCAGCTTGGGGGCAGGGTTATCAGATACGCAGTATTTT
few	.	TRBV6-2/TRBV6-3	TRBJ1-5	CASSYFPGGLANQPQHF	TGTGCCAGCAGTTACTTTCCAGGAGGATTAGCAAATCAGCCCCAGCATTTT
few	.	TRBV5-1	TRBJ2-3	CASSGREVYGGTDTQYF	TGCGCCAGCAGCGGTCGTGAAGTTTATGGGGGCACAGATACGCAGTATTTT
.	.	TRBV28	TRBJ2-3	CASSNVRGGEGPQYF	TGTGCCAGCAGTAACGTGAGGGGGGGCGAAGGTCCGCAGTATTTT
.	.	TRBV20-1	TRBJ1-5	CSARVGPAGNQPQHF	TGCAGTGCTAGAGTGGGCCCCGCCGGAAATCAGCCCCAGCATTTT
.	TRBD2	TRBV12-3/TRBV12-4	TRBJ2-3	CASSQTSGRGNTQYF	TGTGCCAGCAGCCAAACTAGCGGGAGGGGAAATACGCAGTATTTT
few	.	TRBV6-2/TRBV6-3	TRBJ2-2	CASSYYSYTGELFF	TGTGCCAGCAGTTACTATAGTTACACCGGGGAGCTGTTTTTT
.	TRBD1	TRBV11-1	TRBJ2-7	CASSRGDRRVYSSYEQYF	TGTGCCAGCAGCAGAGGGGACAGGAGAGTGTACAGCTCCTACGAGCAGTACTTC
.	.	TRBV5-1	TRBJ2-2	CATRSSANTGELFF	TGCGCCACCCGTTCTTCGGCGAACACCGGGGAGCTGTTTTTT
many	.	TRBV7-2	TRBJ2-3	CASSLGGGRGDTQYF	TGTGCCAGCAGCCTAGGGGGGGGCCGGGGAGATACGCAGTATTTT
few	TRBD1	TRBV4-2	TRBJ2-5	CASSRQTGAQETQYF	TGTGCCAGCAGCAGGCAGACAGGGGCCCAAGAGACCCAGTACTTC
.	TRBD1	TRBV25-1	TRBJ2-1	CASSGQGARNEQFF	TGTGCCAGCAGTGGCCAGGGGGCTCGGAATGAGCAGTTCTTC
many	TRBD2	TRBV20-1	TRBJ2-1	CSAHRLADSYNEQFF	TGCAGTGCCCACCGTCTAGCGGACTCCTACAATGAGCAGTTCTTC
.	.	TRBV10-3	TRBJ2-2	CATGSSETAGELFF	TGTGCCACCGGGTCTTCCGAAACCGCCGGGGAGCTGTTTTTT
.	TRBD2	TRBV3-1	TRBJ2-1	CASSHHGLAGTGWNEQFF	TGTGCCAGCAGCCACCACGGACTAGCGGGAACCGGTTGGAATGAGCAGTTCTTC
once	.	TRBV5-1	TRBJ2-5	CASSYDTGQETQYF	TGCGCCAGCAGCTACGACACAGGGCAAGAGACCCAGTACTTC
once	TRBD1	TRBV15	TRBJ2-1	CATGNRGNEQFF	TGTGCCACCGGGAACAGGGGAAATGAGCAGTTCTTC
once	TRBD2	TRBV5-5	TRBJ2-1	CASSLVGLAGVNEQFF	TGTGCCAGCAGCTTGGTCGGACTAGCGGGGGTCAATGAGCAGTTCTTC
few	.	TRBV20-1	TRBJ2-7	CSALGGAHSYEQYF	TGCAGTGCCCTGGGCGGGGCCCACTCCTACGAGCAGTACTTC
few	TRBD1	TRBV6-2/TRBV6-3	TRBJ2-5	CASSRTGMGKETQYF	TGTGCCAGCAGCCGGACAGGGATGGGCAAAGAGACCCAGTACTTC
few	TRBD1	TRBV24-1	TRBJ2-1	CATSDTGTVGNEQFF	TGTGCCACCAGTGACACCGGGACAGTCGGCAATGAGCAGTTCTTC
few	.	TRBV5-1	TRBJ1-1	CASSLWDGTEAFF	TGCGCCAGCAGCTTGTGGGATGGCACTGAAGCTTTCTTT
.	TRBD2	TRBV18	TRBJ2-2	CASSLMSGRAAGELFF	TGTGCCAGCTCACTGATGAGCGGGAGGGCCGCCGGGGAGCTGTTTTTT
.	.	TRBV7-2	TRBJ2-1	CASSLITFSYNEQFF	TGTGCCAGCAGCTTAATCACTTTTTCCTACAATGAGCAGTTCTTC
.	TRBD1	TRBV29-1	TRBJ2-5	CSATGGFIGETQYF	TGCAGCGCGACAGGGGGCTTTATCGGAGAGACCCAGTACTTC
.	TRBD1	TRBV4-3	TRBJ2-7	CASSQDRTGTGQYF	TGCGCCAGCAGCCAAGACCGGACAGGGACGGGGCAGTACTTC
.	.	TRBV12-3/TRBV12-4	TRBJ2-5	CASSFEFLQETQYF	TGTGCCAGCAGTTTCGAGTTCTTACAAGAGACCCAGTACTTC
many	TRBD1	TRBV6-5	TRBJ1-1	CASSYSPQTGRRNTEAFF	TGTGCCAGCAGTTACTCGCCCCAGACAGGGCGAAGGAACACTGAAGCTTTCTTT
.	.	TRBV7-2	TRBJ1-2	CASRPARDGYTF	TGTGCCAGCAGACCCGCCAGGGATGGCTACACCTTC
few	TRBD2	TRBV7-2	TRBJ2-5	CASSLHLAGGRETQYF	TGTGCCAGCAGCTTACACCTAGCGGGGGGAAGGGAGACCCAGTACTTC
few	TRBD2	TRBV7-3	TRBJ2-3	CASSSQPGLVSGTDTQYF	TGTGCCAGCAGCTCCCAACCGGGACTAGTCTCGGGCACAGATACGCAGTATTTT